The text below deals with one T cell receptor (beta chain). There is no known antigen for this receptor. Nothing much larger sits one base from this clone, and base qualities are not available. One collaborating source in Seattle enrolled patients while the patients were actively infected and followed the patients over time throughout the course of disease. Each collaborating institution followed its own protocols to collect whole blood in K2EDTA tubes. For TCRbeta analysis, collaborators shipped samples in one of three forms: frozen whole blood, isolated PBMCs, or DNA extracted from either of those sample types. TCRbeta CDR3 regions were amplified from genomic DNA by means of the immunoSEQ Assay, a bias-controlled multiplex PCR. As for how the authors treated the data: Within the assay, amplification of reference gene primers was used to estimate how many nucleated cells each sample contained. To quantify the absolute abundance of each unique TCRbeta CDR3 rearrangement, sequence reads were collapsed and filtered. For each sample, productive Simpson clonality was calculated as the square root of Simpson's diversity index over productive rearrangements. Here the immuneACCESS table is served through TCRdb, limited to in-frame sequences with V and J called. Missing clones are a known gap in these copies; in checked studies unresolved V genes cover under half, and the rest lacks a known reason. That table gives V, J and clone size, and the DNA gave D and trimming. The sample table shows 200,000 to 250,000 clones, and more than 85% are seen once. In total, the top ten clones hold 10% of the sample.

The sample originates from a study of blood T cell repertoires in COVID-19 (dated by TCRdb to the early 2020s). Background for the entire study: Samples from collaborators originated in the United States, Italy and Spain and spanned both the acute and convalescent phases of COVID-19. The samples were drawn from the first 160 participants of the ongoing ImmuneRACE study and from 1,254 subjects provided by 6 global collaborators. The material from the prospective study consisted of cDNA or gDNA derived from T cells, B-cell-depleted T cells, or PBMCs. The repertoires were made available in a free public database intended to serve as a resource for research on the immune response to SARS-CoV-2. Nearly every sample came with metadata listing a de-identified subject ID, COVID-19 status, age in years and sex. Where available, HLA class I and class II types were taken from metadata supplied by the sample provider and were not determined by assay-based typing. The dataset comprised deeply sampled blood TCRbeta repertoires from subjects exposed to, actively infected with, or recovered from COVID-19. Overall study results and their limits: The amount of clinical and demographic metadata varied by source and participant and was provided uncurated.

From the germline V gene, CDR1 is MDHEN and CDR2 is SYDVKM. The CDR3, cysteine through phenylalanine, is 16 amino acids long. Only the CDR3 part of the read is kept: 48 bases, read in frame from the first base. Trimming costs V 8 bases and J 2 bases, and their ends lie 19 bases apart. Sequencing used peripheral blood. This sequence was found in a woman aged 50 to 60 with COVID-19, enrolled during active disease. The chain joins TRBV28 to TRBJ1-3; the D gene cannot be named for sure. CDR3 sequence: CASSSLYQVPGNTIYF. The nucleotide sequence is given as TGTGCCAGCTCCAGTTTGTACCAAGTACCTGGAAACACCATATATTTT. When the CDR3 is completed using the reference TRBV28 and TRBJ1-3 genes on either side, the full variable domain is DVKVTQSSRYLVKRTGEKVFLECVQDMDHENMFWYRQDPGLGLRLIYFSYDVKMKEKGDIPEGYSVSREKKERFSLILESASTNQTSMYLCASSSLYQVPGNTIYFGEGSWLTVV.